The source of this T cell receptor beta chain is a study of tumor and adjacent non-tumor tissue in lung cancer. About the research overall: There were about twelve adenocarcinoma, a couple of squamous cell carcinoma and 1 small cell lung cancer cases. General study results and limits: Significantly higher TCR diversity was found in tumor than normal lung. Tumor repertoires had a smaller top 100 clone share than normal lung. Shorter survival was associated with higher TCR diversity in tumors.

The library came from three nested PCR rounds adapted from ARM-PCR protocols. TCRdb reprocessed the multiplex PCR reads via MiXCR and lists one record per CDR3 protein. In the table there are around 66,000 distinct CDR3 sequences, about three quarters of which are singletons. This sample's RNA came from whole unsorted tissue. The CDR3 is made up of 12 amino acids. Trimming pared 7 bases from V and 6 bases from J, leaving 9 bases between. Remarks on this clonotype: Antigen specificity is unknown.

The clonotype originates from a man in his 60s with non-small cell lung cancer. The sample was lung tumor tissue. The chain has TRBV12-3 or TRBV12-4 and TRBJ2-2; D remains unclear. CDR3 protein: CASTQVAGELFF. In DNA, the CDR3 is TGTGCCAGCACTCAGGTGGCCGGGGAGCTGTTTTTT.